These T cell receptor beta chains were read from a single sample in a study of blood T cell repertoires in COVID-19. Sequencing was performed with immunoSEQ multiplex PCR; in TCRdb, only in-frame clones are kept and a portion is missing. The profile covers about 440,000 clones, with around 88% appearing a single time and around 4.5% taken by the ten largest. The sample consisted of peripheral blood. The receptors shown here come from a woman in her twenties or thirties with acute or convalescent COVID-19. CDR3s include the opening cysteine and the closing phenylalanine or tryptophan. The D gene is left open where the match is weak. Clone size is given for some rows only: seen once, a few or many times, or a class if the clone is expanded.

CDR3 protein,CDR3 DNA,V gene,J gene,D gene,clone size
CAISESDSSYEQYF,TGTGCCATCAGTGAGTCTGACTCCTCCTACGAGCAGTACTTC,TRBV10-3,TRBJ2-7,NA,NA
CASSQAGGLAFF,TGTGCCAGCAGCCAAGCAGGGGGCCTCGCTTTCTTT,TRBV3-1/TRBV3-2,TRBJ1-1,TRBD1,NA
CASSPSSSGGFSYEQYF,TGTGCCAGCAGTCCGTCCTCTAGCGGGGGGTTCTCCTACGAGCAGTACTTC,TRBV6-2/TRBV6-3,TRBJ2-7,TRBD2,NA
CAWGPGLPADTQYF,TGTGCCTGGGGACCGGGACTCCCGGCAGATACGCAGTATTTT,TRBV30,TRBJ2-3,NA,NA
CASSQVGSGGDGYTF,TGCGCCAGCAGCCAAGTGGGGTCAGGGGGTGATGGCTACACCTTC,TRBV4-1,TRBJ1-2,TRBD1,NA
CASSVGGGDEKLFF,TGTGCCAGCAGCGTAGGTGGAGGGGATGAAAAACTGTTTTTT,TRBV9,TRBJ1-4,NA,NA
CASSLLGTASYEQYF,TGTGCCAGCAGCTTACTGGGGACAGCCTCCTACGAGCAGTACTTC,TRBV7-2,TRBJ2-7,TRBD1,NA
CASSESAQGNLNEQFF,TGCGCCAGCAGTGAGTCGGCTCAGGGAAACCTCAATGAGCAGTTCTTC,TRBV10-1,TRBJ2-1,NA,NA
CATSTGTSGGAYNEQFF,TGTGCCACCTCAACCGGGACTAGCGGGGGGGCCTACAATGAGCAGTTCTTC,TRBV15,TRBJ2-1,TRBD2,NA
CASSRGDVNPTYEQYF,TGCGCCAGCAGCCGCGGGGATGTTAACCCTACCTACGAGCAGTACTTC,TRBV5-1,TRBJ2-7,NA,NA
CASSYARGVTEAFF,TGTGCCAGCAGTTACGCACGGGGTGTCACTGAAGCTTTCTTT,TRBV6-5,TRBJ1-1,NA,once
CASSKRTPGDEQFF,TGTGCCAGCAGTAAGCGGACGCCTGGTGATGAGCAGTTCTTC,TRBV6-5,TRBJ2-1,NA,NA
CASRQGFSAKDTQYF,TGTGCCAGCAGACAGGGGTTTAGCGCGAAAGATACGCAGTATTTT,TRBV2,TRBJ2-3,TRBD1,NA
CASSLLGGDPLHF,TGTGCCAGCAGTTTATTGGGGGGTGACCCCCTCCACTTT,TRBV12-3/TRBV12-4,TRBJ1-6,NA,NA
CASSQQNTGNTEAFF,TGTGCCAGCAGCCAACAAAACACAGGGAACACTGAAGCTTTCTTT,TRBV2,TRBJ1-1,NA,NA
CASSEASSGYSNQPQHF,TGTGCCAGCAGTGAAGCCTCCTCGGGTTATAGCAATCAGCCCCAGCATTTT,TRBV6-1,TRBJ1-5,NA,NA
CASSYSTTGNQPQHF,TGTGCCAGCAGTTACTCGACTACAGGCAATCAGCCCCAGCATTTT,TRBV6-5,TRBJ1-5,NA,NA
CSVTATNEKLFF,TGCAGCGTGACAGCAACTAATGAAAAACTGTTTTTT,TRBV29-1,TRBJ1-4,NA,NA
CASSHPSQGPYEQYF,TGCGCCAGCAGTCACCCCTCTCAGGGTCCCTACGAGCAGTACTTC,TRBV23-1,TRBJ2-7,NA,once
CASSSRDRVFYGELFF,TGTGCCAGCAGCAGCAGGGACAGGGTTTTCTACGGGGAGCTGTTTTTT,TRBV7-9,TRBJ2-2,TRBD1,NA
CASSDLNSPLHF,TGTGCCAGCAGCGACTTGAATTCACCCCTCCACTTT,TRBV5-6,TRBJ1-6,NA,few
CASSPHGRRDEKLFF,TGCGCCAGCAGCCCGCATGGTCGGAGGGATGAAAAACTGTTTTTT,TRBV5-1,TRBJ1-4,NA,NA
CASSPRGGLETQYF,TGTGCCAGTAGTCCCCGGGGGGGCCTGGAGACCCAGTACTTC,TRBV19,TRBJ2-5,TRBD2,NA
CASSQDLGLPTANYGYTF,TGTGCCAGCAGCCAAGATCTTGGGCTCCCTACAGCTAACTATGGCTACACCTTC,TRBV3-1/TRBV3-2,TRBJ1-2,NA,NA
CASSVDGKGEETQYF,TGTGCCAGCAGTGTGGATGGAAAGGGGGAAGAGACCCAGTACTTC,TRBV2,TRBJ2-5,NA,NA
CASSLVPRSDYSGNTIYF,TGCGCCAGCAGCTTGGTCCCCCGCAGTGACTACTCTGGAAACACCATATATTTT,TRBV5-1,TRBJ1-3,NA,NA
CASSEGQGREQYF,TGCGCCAGCAGTGAAGGTCAGGGGCGAGAGCAGTACTTC,TRBV10-1,TRBJ2-7,NA,NA
CASMGMAGGTTDTQYF,TGTGCCAGTATGGGAATGGCGGGGGGGACGACAGATACGCAGTATTTT,TRBV19,TRBJ2-3,TRBD2,NA
CAWSSGRRSSYNSPLHF,TGTGCCTGGAGTTCGGGTCGTCGAAGCTCCTATAATTCACCCCTCCACTTT,TRBV30,TRBJ1-6,NA,NA
CATSGSTALHF,TGTGCCACCAGCGGGTCGACAGCCCTACATTTT,TRBV15,TRBJ1-5,NA,once
CASSSGDMNTEAFF,TGTGCCAGCAGCTCAGGGGACATGAACACTGAAGCTTTCTTT,TRBV28,TRBJ1-1,NA,NA
CASSQGGGLEGETQYF,TGCGCCAGCAGCCAAGGAGGGGGACTAGAGGGAGAGACCCAGTACTTC,TRBV4-1,TRBJ2-5,TRBD2,NA
CASSYYTGTVHEQFF,TGTGCCAGCAGTTACTATACCGGGACTGTGCATGAGCAGTTCTTC,TRBV6-5,TRBJ2-1,NA,NA
CASSVGTSGRGETQYF,TGTGCCAGCAGCGTAGGGACCTCGGGCAGGGGAGAGACCCAGTACTTC,TRBV9,TRBJ2-5,NA,NA
CASSPNRGNEKLFF,TGTGCCAGCTCACCGAACAGGGGGAATGAAAAACTGTTTTTT,TRBV18,TRBJ1-4,TRBD1,NA
CASSSTPGGMSSPLHF,TGTGCCAGCAGTTCTACCCCAGGGGGCATGTCTTCACCCCTCCACTTT,TRBV6-5,TRBJ1-6,TRBD1,NA
CATLPGLNSPLHF,TGTGCCACCCTCCCGGGACTCAATTCACCCCTCCACTTT,TRBV6-5,TRBJ1-6,NA,NA